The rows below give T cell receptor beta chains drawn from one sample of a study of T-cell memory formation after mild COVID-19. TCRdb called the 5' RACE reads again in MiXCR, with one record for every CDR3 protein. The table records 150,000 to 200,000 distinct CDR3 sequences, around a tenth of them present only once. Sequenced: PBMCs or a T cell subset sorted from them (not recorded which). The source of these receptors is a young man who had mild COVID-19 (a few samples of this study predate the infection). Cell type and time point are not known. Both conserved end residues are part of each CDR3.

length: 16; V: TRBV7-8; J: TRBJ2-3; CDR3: CASSLGGRRDTDTQYF
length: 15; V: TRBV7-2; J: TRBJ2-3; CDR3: CASSLVPWGPDTQYF
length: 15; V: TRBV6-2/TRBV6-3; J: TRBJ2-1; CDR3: CASSYFEGPGGEQFF
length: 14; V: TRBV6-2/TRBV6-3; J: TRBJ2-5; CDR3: CASSTDGGLETQYF
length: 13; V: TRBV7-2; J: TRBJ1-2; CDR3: CASSPGGESSYTF
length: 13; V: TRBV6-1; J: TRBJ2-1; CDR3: CASRPLSYNEQFF
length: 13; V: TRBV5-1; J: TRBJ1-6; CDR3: CASSDGSSLPLHF
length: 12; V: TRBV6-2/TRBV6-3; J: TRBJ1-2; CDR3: CASSYPGPGYTF
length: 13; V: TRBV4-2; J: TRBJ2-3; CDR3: CASSQELSDTQYF
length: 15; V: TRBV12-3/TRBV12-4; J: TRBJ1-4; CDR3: CASSLNSATNEKLFF
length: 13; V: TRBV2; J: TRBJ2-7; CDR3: CASSEPQGGEQYF
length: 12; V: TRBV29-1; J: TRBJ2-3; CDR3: CSPGQRTDTQYF
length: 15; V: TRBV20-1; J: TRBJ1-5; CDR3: CSARDRHNSNQPQHF
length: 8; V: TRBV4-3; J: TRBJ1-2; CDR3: CASYGYTF
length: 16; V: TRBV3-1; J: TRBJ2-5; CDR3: CASSQEVGKMRGTQYF
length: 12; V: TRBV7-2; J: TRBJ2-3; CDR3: CASTRTPWTQYF
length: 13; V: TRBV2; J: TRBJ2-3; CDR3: CASSEGREDTQYF
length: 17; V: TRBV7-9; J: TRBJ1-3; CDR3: CASSPLALGGPGNTIYF
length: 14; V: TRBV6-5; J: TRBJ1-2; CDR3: CASSYSETGYGYTF
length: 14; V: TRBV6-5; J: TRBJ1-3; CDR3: CASSYTIAGNTIYF
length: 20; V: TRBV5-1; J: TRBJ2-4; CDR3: CASSLGTSGGAPPAKNIQYF
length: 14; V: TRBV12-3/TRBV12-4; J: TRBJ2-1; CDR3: CASTRLAGDNEQFF
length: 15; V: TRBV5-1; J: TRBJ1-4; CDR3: CASSLLGTGDEKLFF
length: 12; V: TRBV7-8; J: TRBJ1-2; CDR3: CASSSLGYGYTF
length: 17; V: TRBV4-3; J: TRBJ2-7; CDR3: CASSQAVSRAGSYEQYF
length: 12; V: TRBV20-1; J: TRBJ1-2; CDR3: CSASAGVDGYTF
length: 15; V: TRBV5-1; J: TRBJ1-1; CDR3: CASTAYGGLNTEAFF
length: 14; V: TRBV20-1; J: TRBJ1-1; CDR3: CSARGDRVNTEAFF
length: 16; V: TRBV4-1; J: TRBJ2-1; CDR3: CASSQVLAGGYNEQFF
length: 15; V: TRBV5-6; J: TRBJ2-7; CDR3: CASSSGQGRWYEQYF
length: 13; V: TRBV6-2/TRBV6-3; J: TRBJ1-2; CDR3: CASSSGSNYGYTF
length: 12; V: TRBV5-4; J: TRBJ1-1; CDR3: CASSTINTEAFF
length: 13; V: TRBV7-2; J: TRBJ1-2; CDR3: CASSLLGDYGYTF
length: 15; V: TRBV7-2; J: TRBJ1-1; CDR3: CASRRGGSVNTEAFF
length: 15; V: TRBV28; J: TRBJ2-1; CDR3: CASHSLARVRGEQFF
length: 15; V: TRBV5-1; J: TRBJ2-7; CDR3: CASGGGTGPPYEQYF
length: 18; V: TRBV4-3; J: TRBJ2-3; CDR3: CASSQDRAGAGGPDTQYF
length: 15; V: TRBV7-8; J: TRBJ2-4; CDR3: CASSLDEVSKNIQYF
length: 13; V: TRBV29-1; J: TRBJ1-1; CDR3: CSVRTGRVTEAFF
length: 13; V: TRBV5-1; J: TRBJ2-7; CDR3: CASSPDTGTFPLF